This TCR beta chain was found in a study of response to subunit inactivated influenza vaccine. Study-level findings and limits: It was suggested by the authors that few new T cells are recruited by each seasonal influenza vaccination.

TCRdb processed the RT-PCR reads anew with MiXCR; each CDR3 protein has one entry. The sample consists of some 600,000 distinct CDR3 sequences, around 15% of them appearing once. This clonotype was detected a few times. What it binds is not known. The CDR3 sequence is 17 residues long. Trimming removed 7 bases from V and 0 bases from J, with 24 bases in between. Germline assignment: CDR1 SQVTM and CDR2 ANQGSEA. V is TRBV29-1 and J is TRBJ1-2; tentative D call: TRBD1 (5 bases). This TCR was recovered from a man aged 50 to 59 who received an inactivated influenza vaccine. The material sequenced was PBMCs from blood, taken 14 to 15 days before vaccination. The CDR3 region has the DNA TGCAGCGCTTCCCTATCCGGGACGGACCTTACTAACTATGGCTACACCTTC. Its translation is CSASLSGTDLTNYGYTF.